These T cell receptor beta chains were read from a single sample in a study of cytomegalovirus exposure and HLA in healthy donors. Sequencing was performed with immunoSEQ multiplex PCR; in TCRdb, only in-frame clones are kept and a portion is missing. This table has some 160,000 clones, over 75% appearing once. The specimen sequenced was PBMCs. These receptors originate from a woman aged 50 to 65 in good health and CMV-seronegative. CDR3s include the opening cysteine and the closing phenylalanine or tryptophan. Each record gives: J gene, clone size, V gene, D gene, CDR3 length, CDR3 protein, CDR3 DNA. D genes are given only for firm matches. Expanded clones are given a class, and other clones once, few, many or no size at all.

TRBJ1-1 NA TRBV10-3 TRBD1 15 CAISPRDREFSEAFF TGTGCCATCAGCCCCCGGGACAGGGAGTTCTCTGAAGCTTTCTTT
TRBJ1-1 NA TRBV27 TRBD1 17 CASSLTGTGKGGTEAFF TGTGCCAGCAGTCTCACCGGGACAGGGAAAGGGGGCACTGAAGCTTTCTTT
TRBJ1-3 NA TRBV10-1 NA 13 CASRALKGDPIYF TGCGCCAGCAGGGCCCTCAAGGGGGACCCCATATATTTT
TRBJ2-5 NA TRBV30 TRBD1 12 CAWSAGGETQYF TGTGCCTGGAGCGCAGGGGGCGAGACCCAGTACTTC
TRBJ2-1 NA TRBV10-3 TRBD2 15 CAISKTSGVYNEQFF TGTGCCATCAGTAAGACTAGCGGAGTTTACAATGAGCAGTTCTTC
TRBJ1-1 NA TRBV4-1 TRBD1 15 CASSQPGTELTLAFF TGCGCCAGCAGCCAACCCGGGACAGAACTTACGTTAGCTTTCTTT
TRBJ2-5 NA TRBV28 NA 13 CASSSRTTETQYF TGTGCCAGCAGTTCTCGGACAACGGAGACCCAGTACTTC
TRBJ2-2 NA TRBV5-1 NA 16 CASSRFGLAASGELFF TGCGCCAGCAGTCGATTTGGTCTAGCTGCTAGCGGGGAGCTGTTTTTT
TRBJ1-1 NA TRBV28 TRBD1 14 CAAGTGWRNTEAFF TGTGCCGCTGGGACAGGGTGGAGGAACACTGAAGCTTTCTTT
TRBJ2-5 NA TRBV11-2 TRBD2 14 CASSRTSDQETQYF TGTGCCAGCAGCCGCACTAGCGACCAAGAGACCCAGTACTTC
TRBJ2-1 NA TRBV10-1 TRBD1 16 CASSEFGQGPYNEQFF TGCGCCAGCAGTGAGTTCGGACAGGGTCCCTACAATGAGCAGTTCTTC
TRBJ2-5 NA TRBV7-9 NA 15 CASSQLTGGQGTQYF TGTGCCAGCAGCCAACTCACCGGGGGGCAGGGGACCCAGTACTTC
TRBJ2-1 few TRBV27 NA 12 CASSSRNNEQFF TGTGCCAGCAGTTCTAGAAACAATGAGCAGTTCTTC
TRBJ1-3 few TRBV2 TRBD1 15 CASSGDSSSGNTIYF TGTGCCAGCAGTGGGGACAGTAGCTCTGGAAACACCATATATTTT
TRBJ1-1 few TRBV14 NA 14 CASSQRGGITEAFF TGTGCCAGCAGCCAACGGGGAGGTATCACTGAAGCTTTCTTT
TRBJ2-1 NA TRBV7-2 NA 14 CASSLVRTVHEQFF TGTGCCAGCAGCTTAGTTAGGACAGTTCATGAGCAGTTCTTC
TRBJ2-3 NA TRBV5-1 NA 14 CASSLGQYTDTQYF TGCGCCAGCAGCTTGGGGCAGTACACAGATACGCAGTATTTT
TRBJ1-1 NA TRBV28 NA 16 CASIDAGDHGNTEAFF TGTGCCAGCATTGACGCCGGGGATCACGGGAACACTGAAGCTTTCTTT
TRBJ1-5 NA TRBV30 NA 15 CAWSPGFASNQPQHF TGTGCCTGGAGTCCGGGGTTTGCAAGCAATCAGCCCCAGCATTTT
TRBJ2-5 NA TRBV28 NA 15 CASSLRFWRQETQYF TGTGCCAGCAGTTTAAGGTTTTGGAGGCAAGAGACCCAGTACTTC
TRBJ2-1 NA TRBV19 NA 15 CASSIGGHSYNEQFF TGTGCCAGTAGTATAGGCGGGCACTCCTACAATGAGCAGTTCTTC
TRBJ2-2 NA TRBV19 TRBD2 12 CASTGGSTELFF TGTGCCAGTACCGGGGGGAGTACAGAGCTGTTTTTT
TRBJ2-1 NA TRBV5-4 TRBD1 15 CASGRPGQGADEQFF TGTGCCAGCGGGCGACCGGGACAGGGGGCAGATGAGCAGTTCTTC
TRBJ2-2 NA TRBV9 TRBD2 15 CASSVEWGGTGELFF TGTGCCAGCAGCGTAGAGTGGGGAGGGACCGGGGAGCTGTTTTTT
TRBJ2-7 NA TRBV7-2 NA 11 CASSSYLEQYF TGTGCCAGCAGCTCATACTTGGAGCAGTACTTC
TRBJ1-2 few TRBV7-3 TRBD1 15 CASSLAGTENYGYTF TGTGCCAGCAGCTTGGCCGGGACAGAAAACTATGGCTACACCTTC
TRBJ1-1 NA TRBV28 NA 15 CASSPVGGRNVEAFF TGTGCCAGCAGTCCAGTGGGGGGAAGAAATGTTGAAGCTTTCTTT
TRBJ1-2 NA TRBV7-2 NA 16 CASSLVARVGGYGYTF TGTGCCAGCAGCTTAGTTGCCAGAGTCGGCGGCTATGGCTACACCTTC
TRBJ1-1 NA TRBV18 NA 15 CASSSQGTLNTEAFF TGTGCCAGCTCATCTCAGGGGACGTTGAACACTGAAGCTTTCTTT
TRBJ1-1 NA TRBV2 TRBD1 13 CASTKDRGGEAFF TGTGCCAGCACCAAAGACAGGGGTGGCGAAGCTTTCTTT